Presented here are 25 T cell receptor beta chains from one specimen sequenced in a study of blood T cell repertoires in COVID-19. Clones were read by immunoSEQ multiplex PCR, and TCRdb kept only the in-frame ones, dropping some. The data contain around 270,000 clones, around 90% of them singletons. Sequencing input: PBMCs or T cells enriched from blood (not recorded which). These receptors came from a woman between 40 and 50 years old who had been exposed to COVID-19.

This clone is a singleton in its sample. The chain carries TRBV30 and TRBJ1-4; D unresolved. Germline V gene lookup returns CDR1 GTSNPN and CDR2 SVGIG (reference sequence). This CDR3 spans 13 amino acids. Trimming took 2 bases from V and 5 from J, leaving 9 bases between them. This CDR3 reads CAWSRSFNEKLFF. DNA of the CDR3: TGTGCCTGGAGTAGGAGTTTCAATGAAAAACTGTTTTTT.

The J gene is TRBJ2-3, the V gene TRBV6-2 or TRBV6-3; D is unresolved. The CDR3 sequence is 16 residues long. Germline CDR1 and CDR2: MNHEY and SVGEGT. V lost 4 bases, J lost 4 bases, and 18 bases lay in between. DNA for the CDR3: TGTGCCAGCAGTTCCCTGGGCGCTGTTACTGCAGATACGCAGTATTTT. Residues: CASSSLGAVTADTQYF.

This chain joins TRBV7-3 and TRBJ1-2; weak D call: TRBD1 (6 bases). Trimming removed 8 bases at V and 3 bases at J, with 13 bases between. The CDR3 runs to 13 residues. CDR1 is SGHTA, CDR2 FQGTGA, per germline. CDR3 DNA: TGTGCCAGCTCAAGTTCAGGGGACTATGGCTACACCTTC. Translating it yields CASSSSGDYGYTF.

The chain recombines TRBV19 with TRBJ1-3; TRBD1 matches 7 bases. The length of the CDR3 is 16 residues. The germline V gene encodes CDR1 LNHDA and CDR2 SQIVND (reference sequence). The junction had 9 bases not matched to a gene; V was cut back by 4 bases and J by 3 bases. Here the CDR3 DNA reads TGTGCCAGTAGTAAATGGGACAGTAAAAGTGGAAACACCATATATTTT. Translation: CASSKWDSKSGNTIYF.

Points on this clone: Within the sample, other DNA sequences also encode this same CDR3. This chain joins TRBV12-3 or TRBV12-4 and TRBJ2-1, with a weak D call TRBD1 (6 bases). The CDR3 is 13 residues long. Deletions cut 6 bases from V and 1 base from J, with 7 bases between. CDR3 DNA: TGTGCCAGCAGGACAGGTTCCTACAATGAGCAGTTCTTC. Protein product: CASRTGSYNEQFF.

The rearrangement links TRBV29-1 to TRBJ1-3, with D possibly matching TRBD1 (5 bases). The length of the CDR3 is 11 residues. Per germline, CDR1 SQVTM and CDR2 ANQGSEA. Trimming pared 7 bases from V and 3 bases from J, leaving 7 bases between. DNA of the CDR3: TGCAGCGGCGACAGTGGAAACACCATATATTTT. Translating gives CSGDSGNTIYF.

The gene calls are TRBV28 and TRBJ1-2; D remains unclear. Trimming stripped 2 bases from V and 0 bases from J, with 16 bases between. In germline, CDR1 is MDHEN, CDR2 SYDVKM. CDR3 length: 17 amino acids. The CDR3, as DNA: TGTGCCAGCAGTTTAATGAGGGCGAGAAGGACTAACTATGGCTACACCTTC. It codes for CASSLMRARRTNYGYTF.

The rearrangement uses TRBV3-1 (or the pseudogene TRBV3-2) and TRBJ1-1; D ambiguous. This CDR3 spans 12 amino acids. Trimming left V 0 bases short and J 6 bases short, with 5 bases between. The germline gives CDR1 LGHDT, CDR2 YNNKEL (reference sequence). The CDR3 DNA sequence: TGTGCCAGCAGCCAAGAGGACTCTGAAGCTTTCTTT. This encodes CASSQEDSEAFF.

The chain joins TRBV28 to TRBJ1-4, with D tentatively TRBD1 (5 bases). Germline V gene lookup returns CDR1 MDHEN and CDR2 SYDVKM. The length of the CDR3 is 13 residues. Trimming cost V 10 bases and J 7 bases, with 16 bases left between them. CDR3 protein: CATGSRAGEKLFF. Here the CDR3 DNA reads TGTGCCACCGGCAGCAGGGCAGGTGAAAAACTGTTTTTT.

V is TRBV9 and J is TRBJ2-5, with 12 bases that match TRBD2. Trimming at V came to 0 bases and at J to 10 bases, leaving 7 bases not matched to a gene. This CDR3 comprises 15 residues. Germline V gives CDR1 SGDLS, CDR2 YYNGEE. The CDR3 here is CASSVDPSGGAGQYF. The CDR3 region has the DNA TGTGCCAGCAGCGTAGACCCTAGCGGGGGGGCTGGCCAGTACTTC.

The chain is built from TRBV19 and TRBJ2-4; D possibly corresponds to TRBD2 (6 bases). This CDR3 contains 15 residues. V dropped 5 bases and J dropped 0 bases, with 11 bases sitting between them. Germline assignment: CDR1 LNHDA and CDR2 SQIVND (reference sequence). The CDR3 loop reads CASSPGLLAKNIQYF. CDR3 in DNA: TGTGCCAGTAGTCCGGGACTGCTAGCCAAAAACATTCAGTACTTC.

This sequence joins TRBV5-4 and TRBJ2-1; TRBD2 matches at 8 bases. The germline V gene has CDR1 SGHNT and CDR2 YYREEE (reference sequence). The V and J ends lost 3 bases and 3 bases, in that order; junction bases with no gene match: 5. This CDR3 is 15 amino acids long. CDR3 protein: CASSSAGGGYNEQFF. The CDR3 nucleotides are TGTGCCAGCAGCTCTGCGGGAGGAGGCTACAATGAGCAGTTCTTC. Full variable domain (outside the CDR3, taken from reference TRBV5-4 and TRBJ2-1): ETGVTQSPTHLIKTRGQQVTLRCSSQSGHNTVSWYQQALGQGPQFIFQYYREEENGRGNFPPRFSGLQFPNYSSELNVNALELDDSALYLCASSSAGGGYNEQFFGPGTRLTVL.

In its sample, this clone was seen a few times. The chain joins TRBV27 to TRBJ2-7; tentatively, D is TRBD1 (5 bases). Germline values: CDR1 MNHEY, CDR2 SMNVEV (reference sequence). The CDR3 totals 17 residues. V lost 5 bases to trimming and J lost 0 bases, with 20 bases between them. Here the CDR3 DNA reads TGTGCCAGCAGTCCCGGTCCCGGACAACTTAGCTCCTACGAGCAGTACGTC. Protein product: CASSPGPGQLSSYEQYV.

Comment on this clone: Mismatch with germline at one junction end may stem from a read error. The chain uses TRBV5-1 and TRBJ2-5; TRBD1 aligns across 7 bases. The CDR3 runs 14 residues. Germline loops: CDR1 SGHRS, CDR2 YFSETQ. The chain's CDR3 is CASSPGTVQETQYF. The CDR3 bases are TGTGCCAGCAGCCCCGGGACAGTCCAAGAGACCCAGTACTTC.

The chain joins TRBV4-1 to TRBJ1-1, with a possible D match to TRBD1 (5 bases). The CDR3 runs 14 residues. Germline loops: CDR1 MGHRA, CDR2 YSYEKL. V lost 6 bases, J lost 1 base, and 12 bases lay in between. This CDR3 reads CASRGLLKNTEAFF. The CDR3 nucleotides read TGCGCCAGCAGGGGACTCTTAAAGAACACTGAAGCTTTCTTT.

The gene calls are TRBV5-4 and TRBJ2-7; 9 positions match TRBD2. The CDR3 length is 16 residues. Germline V gene data show CDR1 as SGHNT and CDR2 as YYREEE (reference sequence). With 4 bases clipped from V and 3 bases from J, the junction kept 11 bases outside the gene matches. The chain's CDR3 is CASSKNSGGLIYEQYF. The CDR3 nucleotides are TGTGCCAGCAGCAAAAATAGCGGGGGCCTTATCTACGAGCAGTACTTC.

The V and J genes are TRBV24-1 and TRBJ2-3; tentatively, D is TRBD2 (5 bases). The ends were cut back, 3 bases at V and 5 bases at J, with 14 bases in the middle. In germline, CDR1 is KGHDR, CDR2 SFDVKD. This CDR3 comprises 15 residues. The chain's CDR3 is CATSDPAASRDTQYF. CDR3 sequence (DNA): TGTGCCACCAGTGATCCGGCGGCTAGCCGAGATACGCAGTATTTT.

The rearrangement uses TRBV7-9 and TRBJ2-5; TRBD1 agrees at 8 bases. The CDR3 consists of 15 residues. Germline CDR1 SEHNR, CDR2 FQNEAQ (reference sequence). J gave up 5 bases and V 2 bases, and 7 bases lay outside the gene matches. Here the CDR3 DNA reads TGTGCCAGCAGCTTAACCAGGGACAGGAGGGAGACCCAGTACTTC. This encodes CASSLTRDRRETQYF.

There are a few counts of this clone. This chain joins TRBV5-4 and TRBJ2-7; tentative D call: TRBD1 (5 bases). The germline CDR1 and CDR2 sequences are SGHNT and YYREEE (reference sequence). The CDR3 contains 15 residues. The ends were cut back, 5 bases at V and 0 bases at J, with 15 bases in the middle. The CDR3 DNA reads as TGTGCCAGCAGTCTCCCTGGGGCGAGCTCCTACGAGCAGTACTTC. Translated: CASSLPGASSYEQYF.

The rearrangement links TRBV27 to TRBJ1-1; 9 nucleotides match TRBD1. Trimming took 1 base from V and 5 from J; bases not matched to a gene: 5. The CDR3 is made up of 15 amino acids. Germline CDR1 reads MNHEY; CDR2 reads SMNVEV (reference sequence). In nucleotides, the CDR3 is TGTGCCAGCAGTTTATGGGGGGACAGGGCAACTGAAGCTTTCTTT. Residues: CASSLWGDRATEAFF.

The V and J genes are TRBV18 and TRBJ1-1; D is possibly TRBD1 (5 bases). Germline V gives CDR1 KGHSH, CDR2 LQKENI. Trimming took off 1 base at V and 2 bases at J, with 11 bases between the two ends. The CDR3 spans 15 residues. As DNA, the CDR3 is TGTGCCAGCTCACCACGCGGGGGAATAAACACTGAAGCTTTCTTT. Protein product: CASSPRGGINTEAFF.

The chain employs TRBV27 and TRBJ2-1, with D possibly being TRBD1 (6 bases). The V end was cut by 5 bases, the J end by 10 bases, with 15 bases between. The V gene's germline CDR1 is MNHEY and CDR2 SMNVEV (reference sequence). The CDR3 length is 13 residues. Written as DNA, the CDR3 is TGTGCCAGCAGTCTTACAGGGTTTAACGAGCAGTTCTTC. Translated: CASSLTGFNEQFF.

This rearrangement joins TRBV9 to TRBJ1-6; maybe TRBD1 (5 bases). There are 15 residues in the CDR3. The V end lost 0 bases, the J end lost 14 bases, and 18 bases lay between the germline ends. Germline assignment: CDR1 SGDLS and CDR2 YYNGEE. CDR3 in amino acids: CASSVGPEGRDTLHF. CDR3 in DNA: TGTGCCAGCAGCGTAGGACCGGAGGGACGGGATACCCTCCACTTT. Together with reference TRBV9 and TRBJ1-6, the CDR3 gives the full variable domain: DSGVTQTPKHLITATGQRVTLRCSPRSGDLSVYWYQQSLDQGLQFLIQYYNGEERAKGNILERFSAQQFPDLHSELNLSSLELGDSALYFCASSVGPEGRDTLHFGNGTRLTVT.

The rearrangement links TRBV28 to TRBJ1-5; 9 positions match TRBD1. V shed 5 bases, J shed 8 bases, and the junction held 10 bases outside the gene matches. The CDR3 is 15 residues long. CDR1 is MDHEN, CDR2 SYDVKM, per germline. CDR3 DNA sequence: TGTGCCAGCAGTGATCCGGGACAGGGTCGAAAGCCCCAGCATTTT. This encodes CASSDPGQGRKPQHF.

In nucleotides, the CDR3 is TGTGCCAGCAGTTACTCCCCCGACAGGGAAAGAAGCAATCAGCCCCAGCATTTT. Amino acid sequence: CASSYSPDRERSNQPQHF. The chain carries TRBV6-2 or TRBV6-3 and TRBJ1-5, with TRBD1 identical over 7 bases. This CDR3 is 18 amino acids long. The germline gives CDR1 MNHEY, CDR2 SVGEGT. V gave up 0 bases and J gave up 1 base; unmatched junction bases: 9.